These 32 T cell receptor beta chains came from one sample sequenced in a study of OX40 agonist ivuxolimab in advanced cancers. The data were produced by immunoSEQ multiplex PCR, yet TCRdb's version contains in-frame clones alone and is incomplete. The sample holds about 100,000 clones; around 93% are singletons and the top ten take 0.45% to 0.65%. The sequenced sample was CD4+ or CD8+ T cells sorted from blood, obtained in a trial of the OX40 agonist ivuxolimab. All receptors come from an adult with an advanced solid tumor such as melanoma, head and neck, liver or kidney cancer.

CDR3 in amino acids: CASSLASGSPDTQYF. CDR3 DNA sequence: TGTGCCAGCAGTTTGGCTAGCGGGAGCCCAGATACGCAGTATTTT. The chain couples TRBV28 to TRBJ2-3; 10 positions agree with TRBD2. The junction had 4 bases not matched to a gene; V was cut back by 3 bases and J by 4 bases. CDR1 is MDHEN, CDR2 SYDVKM, per germline. The CDR3 is made up of 15 amino acids. Supplemented by reference TRBV28 and TRBJ2-3, the full variable domain reads DVKVTQSSRYLVKRTGEKVFLECVQDMDHENMFWYRQDPGLGLRLIYFSYDVKMKEKGDIPEGYSVSREKKERFSLILESASTNQTSMYLCASSLASGSPDTQYFGPGTRLTVL.

The chain's CDR3 is CASSPWDRSRETQYF. As DNA, the CDR3 is TGTGCCAGCAGCCCATGGGACAGGAGTCGGGAGACCCAGTACTTC. The chain uses TRBV7-2 and TRBJ2-5; 8 bases line up with TRBD1. This CDR3 has 15 amino acids. Looked up from germline, CDR1 is SGHTA and CDR2 is FQGNSA. The V and J ends lost 5 bases and 5 bases, in that order; junction bases with no gene match: 10.

DNA of the CDR3: TGTGCCAGCGAGGTGAACATGAACACTGAAGCTTTCTTT. This sequence encodes CASEVNMNTEAFF. J is TRBJ1-1 and V is TRBV6-1, with no clear D. Germline V CDR1 and CDR2: MNHNS, SASEGT. The CDR3 length is 13 residues. The V gene lost 8 bases and the J gene lost 0 bases, with 10 bases spanning the gap.

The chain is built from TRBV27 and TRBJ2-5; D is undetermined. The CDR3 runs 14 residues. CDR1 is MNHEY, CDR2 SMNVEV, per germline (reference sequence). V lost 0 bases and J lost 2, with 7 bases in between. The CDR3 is CASSLSFSQETQYF. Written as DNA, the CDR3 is TGTGCCAGCAGTTTATCGTTCTCTCAAGAGACCCAGTACTTC.

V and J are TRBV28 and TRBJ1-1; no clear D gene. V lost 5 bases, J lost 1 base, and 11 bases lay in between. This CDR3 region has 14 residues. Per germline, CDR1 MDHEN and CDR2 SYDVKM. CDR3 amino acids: CASSDPGTNTEAFF. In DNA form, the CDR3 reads TGTGCCAGCAGTGATCCGGGAACGAACACTGAAGCTTTCTTT.

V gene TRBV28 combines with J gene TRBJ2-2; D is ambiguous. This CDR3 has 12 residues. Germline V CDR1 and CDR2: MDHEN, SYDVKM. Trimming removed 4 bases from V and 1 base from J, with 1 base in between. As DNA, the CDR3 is TGTGCCAGCAGTTGGAACACCGGGGAGCTGTTTTTT. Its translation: CASSWNTGELFF.

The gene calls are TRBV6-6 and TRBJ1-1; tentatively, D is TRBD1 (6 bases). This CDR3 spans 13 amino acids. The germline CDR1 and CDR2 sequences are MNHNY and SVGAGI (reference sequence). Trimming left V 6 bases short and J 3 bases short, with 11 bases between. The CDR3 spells CASRETGYTEAFF. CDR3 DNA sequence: TGTGCCAGCAGGGAAACAGGGTACACTGAAGCTTTCTTT.

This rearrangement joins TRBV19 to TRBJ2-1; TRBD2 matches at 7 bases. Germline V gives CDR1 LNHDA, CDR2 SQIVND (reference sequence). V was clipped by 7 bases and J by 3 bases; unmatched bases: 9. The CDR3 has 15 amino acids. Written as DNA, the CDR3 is TGTGCCAGTAATTTCGGGAGGTTATACTACAATGAGCAGTTCTTC. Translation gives CASNFGRLYYNEQFF.

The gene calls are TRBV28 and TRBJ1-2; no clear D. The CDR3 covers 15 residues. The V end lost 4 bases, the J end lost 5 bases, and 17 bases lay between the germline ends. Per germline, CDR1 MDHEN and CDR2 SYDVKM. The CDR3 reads CASSSRRRVNYGYTF. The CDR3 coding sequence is TGTGCCAGCAGTTCGCGGCGCCGGGTGAATTATGGCTACACCTTC.

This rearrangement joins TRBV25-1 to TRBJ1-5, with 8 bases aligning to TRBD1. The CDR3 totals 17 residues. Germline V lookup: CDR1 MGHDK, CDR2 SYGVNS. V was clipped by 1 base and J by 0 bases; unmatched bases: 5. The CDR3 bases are TGTGCCAGCAGTGAATGGACAGGGTCTTGTAGCAATCAGCCCCAGCATTTT. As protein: CASSEWTGSCSNQPQHF. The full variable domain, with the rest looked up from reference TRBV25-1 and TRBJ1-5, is EADIYQTPRYLVIGTGKKITLECSQTMGHDKMYWYQQDPGMELHLIHYSYGVNSTEKGDLSSESTVSRIRTEHFPLTLESARPSHTSQYLCASSEWTGSCSNQPQHFGDGTRLSIL.

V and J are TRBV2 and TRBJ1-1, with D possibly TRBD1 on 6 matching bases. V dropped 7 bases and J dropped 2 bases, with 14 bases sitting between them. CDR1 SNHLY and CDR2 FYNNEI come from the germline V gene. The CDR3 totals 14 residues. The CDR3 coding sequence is TGTGCCAGCAATACGGGGGCGCTTAACACTGAAGCTTTCTTT. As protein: CASNTGALNTEAFF.

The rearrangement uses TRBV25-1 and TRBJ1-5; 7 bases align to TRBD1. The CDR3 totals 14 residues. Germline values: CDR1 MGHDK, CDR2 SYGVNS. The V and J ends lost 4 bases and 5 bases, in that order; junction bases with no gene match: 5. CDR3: CASSATGKHQPQHF. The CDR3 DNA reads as TGTGCCAGCAGTGCGACAGGGAAGCATCAGCCCCAGCATTTT.

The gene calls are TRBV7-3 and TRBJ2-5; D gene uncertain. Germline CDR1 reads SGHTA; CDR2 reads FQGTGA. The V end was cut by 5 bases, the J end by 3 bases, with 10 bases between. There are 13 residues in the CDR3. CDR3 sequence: CASSLDREETQYF. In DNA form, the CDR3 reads TGTGCCAGCAGCCTCGACCGGGAAGAGACCCAGTACTTC.

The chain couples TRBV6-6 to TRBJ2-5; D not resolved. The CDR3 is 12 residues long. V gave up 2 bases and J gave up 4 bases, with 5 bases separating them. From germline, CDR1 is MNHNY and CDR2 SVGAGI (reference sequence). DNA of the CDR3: TGTGCCAGCAGTTACCCCCTAGAGACCCAGTACTTC. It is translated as CASSYPLETQYF.

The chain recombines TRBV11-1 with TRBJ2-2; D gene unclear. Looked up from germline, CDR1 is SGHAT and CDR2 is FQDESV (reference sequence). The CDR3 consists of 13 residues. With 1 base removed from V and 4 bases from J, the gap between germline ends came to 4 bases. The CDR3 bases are TGTGCCAGCAGCTTAGACGGCACCGGGGAGCTGTTTTTT. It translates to CASSLDGTGELFF.

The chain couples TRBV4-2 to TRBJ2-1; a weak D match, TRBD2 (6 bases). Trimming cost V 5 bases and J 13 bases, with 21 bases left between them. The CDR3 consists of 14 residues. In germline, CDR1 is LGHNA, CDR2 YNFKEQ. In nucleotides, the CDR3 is TGTGCCAGCAGCTTAGCTCCTACCGGGACTTCCCAGTTCTTC. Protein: CASSLAPTGTSQFF.

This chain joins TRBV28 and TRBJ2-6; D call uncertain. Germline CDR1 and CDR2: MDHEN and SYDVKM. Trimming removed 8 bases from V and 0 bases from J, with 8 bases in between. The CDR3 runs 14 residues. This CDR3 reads CASQVYSGANVLTF. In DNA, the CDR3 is TGTGCCAGCCAAGTGTACTCTGGGGCCAACGTCCTGACTTTC.

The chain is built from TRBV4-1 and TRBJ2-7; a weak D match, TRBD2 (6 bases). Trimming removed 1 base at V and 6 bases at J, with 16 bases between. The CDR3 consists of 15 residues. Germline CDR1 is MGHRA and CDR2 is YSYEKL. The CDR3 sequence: CASSQGLGGTAEQYF. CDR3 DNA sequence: TGCGCCAGCAGCCAAGGATTGGGCGGGACGGCCGAGCAGTACTTC.

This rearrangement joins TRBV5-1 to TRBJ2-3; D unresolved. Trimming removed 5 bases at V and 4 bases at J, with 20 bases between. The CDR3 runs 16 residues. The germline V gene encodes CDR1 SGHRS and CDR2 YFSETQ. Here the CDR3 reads CASRGGLTGPADTQYF. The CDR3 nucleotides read TGCGCCAGCAGGGGCGGTCTGACTGGGCCGGCAGATACGCAGTATTTT. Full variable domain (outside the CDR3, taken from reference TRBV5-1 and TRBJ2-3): KAGVTQTPRYLIKTRGQQVTLSCSPISGHRSVSWYQQTPGQGLQFLFEYFSETQRNKGNFPGRFSGRQFSNSRSEMNVSTLELGDSALYLCASRGGLTGPADTQYFGPGTRLTVL.

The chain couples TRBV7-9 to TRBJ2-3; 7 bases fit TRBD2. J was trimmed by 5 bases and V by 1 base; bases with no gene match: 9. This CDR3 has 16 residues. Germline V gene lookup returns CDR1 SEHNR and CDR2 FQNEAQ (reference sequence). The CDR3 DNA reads TGTGCCAGCAGCTTAGTCCCGGCGGGAGTTAGAGATACGCAGTATTTT. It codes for CASSLVPAGVRDTQYF.

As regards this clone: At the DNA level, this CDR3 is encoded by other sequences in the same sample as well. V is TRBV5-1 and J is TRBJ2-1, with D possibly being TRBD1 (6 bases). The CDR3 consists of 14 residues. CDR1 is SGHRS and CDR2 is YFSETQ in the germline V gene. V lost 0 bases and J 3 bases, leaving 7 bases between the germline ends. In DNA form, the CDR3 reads TGCGCCAGCAGCTTGGCGGACAGCTACAATGAGCAGTTCTTC. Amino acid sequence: CASSLADSYNEQFF.

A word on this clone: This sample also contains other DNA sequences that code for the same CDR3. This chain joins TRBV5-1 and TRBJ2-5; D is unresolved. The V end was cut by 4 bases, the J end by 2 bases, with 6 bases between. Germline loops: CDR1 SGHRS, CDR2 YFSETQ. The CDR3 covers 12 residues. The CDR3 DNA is TGCGCCAGCAGCCTAGGACAAGAGACCCAGTACTTC. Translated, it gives CASSLGQETQYF. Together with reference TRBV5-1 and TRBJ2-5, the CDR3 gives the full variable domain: KAGVTQTPRYLIKTRGQQVTLSCSPISGHRSVSWYQQTPGQGLQFLFEYFSETQRNKGNFPGRFSGRQFSNSRSEMNVSTLELGDSALYLCASSLGQETQYFGPGTRLLVL.

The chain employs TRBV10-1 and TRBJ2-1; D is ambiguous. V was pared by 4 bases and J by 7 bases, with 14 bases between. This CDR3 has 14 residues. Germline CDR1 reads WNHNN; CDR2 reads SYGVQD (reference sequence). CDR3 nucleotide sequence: TGCGCCAGCAGTGGACCGTTAGGAGTAAATGAGCAGTTCTTC. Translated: CASSGPLGVNEQFF.

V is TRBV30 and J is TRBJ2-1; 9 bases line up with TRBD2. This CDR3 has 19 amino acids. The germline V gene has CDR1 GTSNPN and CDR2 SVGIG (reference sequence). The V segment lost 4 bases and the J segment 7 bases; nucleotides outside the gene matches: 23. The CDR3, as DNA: TGTGCCTGGAAAGGGAATATCGCAGGGAGGGAGGCGGGAGGGAATGAGCAGTTCTTC. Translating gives CAWKGNIAGREAGGNEQFF.

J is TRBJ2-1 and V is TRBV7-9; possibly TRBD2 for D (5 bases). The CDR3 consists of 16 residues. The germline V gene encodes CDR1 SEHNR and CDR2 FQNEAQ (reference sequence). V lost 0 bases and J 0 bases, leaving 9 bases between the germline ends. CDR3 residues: CASSLAQSGSYNEQFF. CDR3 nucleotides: TGTGCCAGCAGCTTAGCGCAGAGCGGCTCCTACAATGAGCAGTTCTTC.

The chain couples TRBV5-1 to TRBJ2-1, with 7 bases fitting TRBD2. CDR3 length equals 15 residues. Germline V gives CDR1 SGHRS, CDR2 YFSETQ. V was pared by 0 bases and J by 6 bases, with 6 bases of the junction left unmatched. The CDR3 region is CASSLAGERGNEQFF. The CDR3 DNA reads TGCGCCAGCAGCTTGGCCGGGGAGCGGGGCAATGAGCAGTTCTTC.

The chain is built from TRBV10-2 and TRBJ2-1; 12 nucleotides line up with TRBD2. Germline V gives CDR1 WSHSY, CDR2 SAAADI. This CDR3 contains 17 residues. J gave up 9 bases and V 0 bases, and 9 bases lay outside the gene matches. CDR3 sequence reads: CASSESTGLAGVLEQFF. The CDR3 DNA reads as TGCGCCAGCAGTGAGTCGACGGGACTAGCGGGTGTACTTGAGCAGTTCTTC.

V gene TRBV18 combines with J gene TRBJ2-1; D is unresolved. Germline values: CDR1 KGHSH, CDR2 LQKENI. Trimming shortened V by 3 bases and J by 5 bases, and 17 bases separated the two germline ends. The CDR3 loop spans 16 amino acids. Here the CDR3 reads CASSPLSRRSNNEQFF. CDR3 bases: TGTGCCAGCTCACCCTTATCACGCCGGAGTAACAATGAGCAGTTCTTC.

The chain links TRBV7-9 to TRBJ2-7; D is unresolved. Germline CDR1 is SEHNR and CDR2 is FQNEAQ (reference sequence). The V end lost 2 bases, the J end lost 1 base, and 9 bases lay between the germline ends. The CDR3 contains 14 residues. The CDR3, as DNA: TGTGCCAGCAGCTTACAGGAGATTTCCTACGAGCAGTACTTC. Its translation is CASSLQEISYEQYF.

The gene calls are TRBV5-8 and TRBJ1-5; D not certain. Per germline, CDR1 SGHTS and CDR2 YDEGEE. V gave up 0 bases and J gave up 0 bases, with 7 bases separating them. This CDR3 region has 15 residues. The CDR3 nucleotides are TGTGCCAGCAGCTTGGGAGCGGTTAGCAATCAGCCCCAGCATTTT. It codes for CASSLGAVSNQPQHF. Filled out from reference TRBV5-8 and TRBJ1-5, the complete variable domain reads EAGVTQSPTHLIKTRGQQATLRCSPISGHTSVYWYQQALGLGLQFLLWYDEGEERNRGNFPPRFSGRQFPNYSSELNVNALELEDSALYLCASSLGAVSNQPQHFGDGTRLSIL.

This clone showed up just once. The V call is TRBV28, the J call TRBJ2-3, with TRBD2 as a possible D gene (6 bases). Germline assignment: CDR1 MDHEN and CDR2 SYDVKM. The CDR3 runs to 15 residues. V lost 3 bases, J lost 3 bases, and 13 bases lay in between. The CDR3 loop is CASSLYGGGTDTQYF. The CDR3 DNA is TGTGCCAGCAGTTTGTACGGGGGTGGAACAGATACGCAGTATTTT.

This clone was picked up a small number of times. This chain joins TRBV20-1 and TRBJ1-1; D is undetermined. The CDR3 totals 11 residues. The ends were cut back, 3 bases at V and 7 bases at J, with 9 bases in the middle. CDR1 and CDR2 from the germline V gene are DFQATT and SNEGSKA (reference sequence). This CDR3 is CSARKTVEAFF. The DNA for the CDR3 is TGCAGTGCTAGGAAAACGGTTGAAGCTTTCTTT.